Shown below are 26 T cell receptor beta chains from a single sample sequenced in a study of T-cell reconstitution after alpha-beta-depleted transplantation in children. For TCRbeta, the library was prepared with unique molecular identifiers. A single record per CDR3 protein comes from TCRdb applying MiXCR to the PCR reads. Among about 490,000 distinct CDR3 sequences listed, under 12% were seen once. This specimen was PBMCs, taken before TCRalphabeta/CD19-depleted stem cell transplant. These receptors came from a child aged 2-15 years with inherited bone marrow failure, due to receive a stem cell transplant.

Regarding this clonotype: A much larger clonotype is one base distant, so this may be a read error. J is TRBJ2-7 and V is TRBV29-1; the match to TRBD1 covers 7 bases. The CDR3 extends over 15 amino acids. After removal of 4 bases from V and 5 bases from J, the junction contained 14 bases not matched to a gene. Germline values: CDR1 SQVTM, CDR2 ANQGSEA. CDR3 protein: CSVGGAGQAGHEQYF. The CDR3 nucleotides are TGCAGCGTTGGGGGCGCCGGACAGGCCGGGCACGAGCAGTACTTC.

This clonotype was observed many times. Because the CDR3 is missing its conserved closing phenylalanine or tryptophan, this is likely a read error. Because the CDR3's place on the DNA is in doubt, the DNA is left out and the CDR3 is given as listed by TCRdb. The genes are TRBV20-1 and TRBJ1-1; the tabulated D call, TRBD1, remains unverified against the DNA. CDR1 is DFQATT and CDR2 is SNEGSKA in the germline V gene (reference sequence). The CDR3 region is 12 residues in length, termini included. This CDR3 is CSAASPAGGRFA.

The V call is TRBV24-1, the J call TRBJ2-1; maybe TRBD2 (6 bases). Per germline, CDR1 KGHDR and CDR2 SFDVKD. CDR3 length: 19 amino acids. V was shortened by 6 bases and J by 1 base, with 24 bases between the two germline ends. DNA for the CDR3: TGTGCCACCAGTTATGCCCCCGCACTAGCAACTGGATCCTACAATGAGCAGTTCTTC. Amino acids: CATSYAPALATGSYNEQFF.

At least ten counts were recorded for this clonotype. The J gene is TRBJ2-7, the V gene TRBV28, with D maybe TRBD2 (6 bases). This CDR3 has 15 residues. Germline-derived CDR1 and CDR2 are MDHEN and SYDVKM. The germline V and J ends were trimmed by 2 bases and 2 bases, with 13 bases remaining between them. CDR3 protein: CASSLGGEGAYEQYF. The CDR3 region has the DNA TGTGCCAGCAGTTTAGGAGGGGAAGGAGCCTACGAGCAGTACTTC. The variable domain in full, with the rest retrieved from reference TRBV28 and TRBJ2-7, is DVKVTQSSRYLVKRTGEKVFLECVQDMDHENMFWYRQDPGLGLRLIYFSYDVKMKEKGDIPEGYSVSREKKERFSLILESASTNQTSMYLCASSLGGEGAYEQYFGPGTRLTVT.

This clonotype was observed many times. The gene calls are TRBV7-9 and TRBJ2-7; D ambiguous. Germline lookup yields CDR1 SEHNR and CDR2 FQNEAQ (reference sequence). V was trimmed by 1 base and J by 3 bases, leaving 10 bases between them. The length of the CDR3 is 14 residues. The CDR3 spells CASSLDQRGYEQYF. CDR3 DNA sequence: TGTGCCAGCAGCTTAGACCAGAGAGGCTACGAGCAGTACTTC.

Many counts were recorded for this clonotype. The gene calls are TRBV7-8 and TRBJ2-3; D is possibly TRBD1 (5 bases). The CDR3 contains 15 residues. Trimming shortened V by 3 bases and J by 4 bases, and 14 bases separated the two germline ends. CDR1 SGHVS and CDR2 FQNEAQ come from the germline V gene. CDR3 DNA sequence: TGTGCCAGCAGCTTTGCCAGGGTGGGCCCAGATACGCAGTATTTT. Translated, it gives CASSFARVGPDTQYF.

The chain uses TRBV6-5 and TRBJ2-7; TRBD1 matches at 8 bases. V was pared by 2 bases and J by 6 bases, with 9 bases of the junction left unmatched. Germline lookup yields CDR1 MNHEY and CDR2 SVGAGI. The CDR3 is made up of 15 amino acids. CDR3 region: CASSYPESGQGEQYF. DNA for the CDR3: TGTGCCAGCAGTTACCCGGAAAGCGGACAGGGCGAGCAGTACTTC.

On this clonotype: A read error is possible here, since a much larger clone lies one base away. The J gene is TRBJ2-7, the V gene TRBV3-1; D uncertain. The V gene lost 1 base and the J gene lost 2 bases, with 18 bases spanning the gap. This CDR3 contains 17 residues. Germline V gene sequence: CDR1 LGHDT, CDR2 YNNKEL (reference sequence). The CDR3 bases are TGTGCCAGCAGCCAAGTTCGGGTGGAAGCGCTTGCCTACGAGCAGTACTTC. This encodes CASSQVRVEALAYEQYF.

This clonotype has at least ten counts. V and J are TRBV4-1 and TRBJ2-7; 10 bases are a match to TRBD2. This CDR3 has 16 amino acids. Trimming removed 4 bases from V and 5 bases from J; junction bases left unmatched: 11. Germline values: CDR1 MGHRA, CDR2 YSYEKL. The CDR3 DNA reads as TGCGCCAGCAGCCGGCGAGCTAGCGGGAGCAGCCACGAGCAGTACTTC. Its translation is CASSRRASGSSHEQYF.

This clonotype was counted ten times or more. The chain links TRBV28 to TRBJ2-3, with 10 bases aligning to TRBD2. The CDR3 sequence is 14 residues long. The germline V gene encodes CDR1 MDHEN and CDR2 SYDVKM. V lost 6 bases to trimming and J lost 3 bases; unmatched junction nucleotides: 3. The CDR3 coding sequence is TGTGCCAGCAGCAAGCGGGGGGGGACAGATACGCAGTATTTT. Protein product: CASSKRGGTDTQYF. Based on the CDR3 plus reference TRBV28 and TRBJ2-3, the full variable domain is DVKVTQSSRYLVKRTGEKVFLECVQDMDHENMFWYRQDPGLGLRLIYFSYDVKMKEKGDIPEGYSVSREKKERFSLILESASTNQTSMYLCASSKRGGTDTQYFGPGTRLTVL.

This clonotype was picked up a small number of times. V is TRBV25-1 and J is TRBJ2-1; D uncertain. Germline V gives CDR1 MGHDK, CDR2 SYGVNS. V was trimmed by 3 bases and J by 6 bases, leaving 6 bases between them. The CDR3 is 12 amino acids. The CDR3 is CASSEVGNEQFF. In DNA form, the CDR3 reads TGTGCCAGCAGTGAGGTGGGCAATGAGCAGTTCTTC. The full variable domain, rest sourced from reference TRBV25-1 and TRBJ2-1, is EADIYQTPRYLVIGTGKKITLECSQTMGHDKMYWYQQDPGMELHLIHYSYGVNSTEKGDLSSESTVSRIRTEHFPLTLESARPSHTSQYLCASSEVGNEQFFGPGTRLTVL.

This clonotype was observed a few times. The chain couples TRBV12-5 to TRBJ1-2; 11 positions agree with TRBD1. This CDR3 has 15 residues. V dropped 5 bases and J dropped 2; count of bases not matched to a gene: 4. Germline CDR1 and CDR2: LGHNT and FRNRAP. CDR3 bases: TGTGCTAGTGGTACCGGACAGGGGGCCAACTATGGCTACACCTTC. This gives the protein CASGTGQGANYGYTF.

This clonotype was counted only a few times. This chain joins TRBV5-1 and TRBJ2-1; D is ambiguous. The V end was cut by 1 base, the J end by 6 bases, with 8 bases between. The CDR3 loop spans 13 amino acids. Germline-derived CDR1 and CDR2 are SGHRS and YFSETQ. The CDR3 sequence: CASSLTGANEQFF. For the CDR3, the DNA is TGCGCCAGCAGCTTGACTGGCGCCAATGAGCAGTTCTTC.

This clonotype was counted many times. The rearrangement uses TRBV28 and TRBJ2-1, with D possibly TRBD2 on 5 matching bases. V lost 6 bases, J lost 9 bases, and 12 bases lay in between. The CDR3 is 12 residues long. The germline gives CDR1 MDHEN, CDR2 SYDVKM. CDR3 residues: CASSSLAGEQFF. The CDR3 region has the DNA TGTGCCAGCAGCAGTCTAGCCGGTGAGCAGTTCTTC. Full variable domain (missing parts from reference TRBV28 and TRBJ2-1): DVKVTQSSRYLVKRTGEKVFLECVQDMDHENMFWYRQDPGLGLRLIYFSYDVKMKEKGDIPEGYSVSREKKERFSLILESASTNQTSMYLCASSSLAGEQFFGPGTRLTVL.

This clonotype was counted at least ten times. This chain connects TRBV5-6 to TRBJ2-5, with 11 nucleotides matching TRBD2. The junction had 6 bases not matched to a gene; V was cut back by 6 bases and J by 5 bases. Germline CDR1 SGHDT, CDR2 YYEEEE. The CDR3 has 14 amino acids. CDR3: CASILAGVPETQYF. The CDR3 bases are TGTGCCAGCATACTAGCGGGAGTCCCTGAGACCCAGTACTTC. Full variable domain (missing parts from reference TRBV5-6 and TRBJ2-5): DAGVTQSPTHLIKTRGQQVTLRCSPKSGHDTVSWYQQALGQGPQFIFQYYEEEERQRGNFPDRFSGHQFPNYSSELNVNALLLGDSALYLCASILAGVPETQYFGPGTRLLVL.

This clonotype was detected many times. The CDR3 reads CASRLIWDSSNQPQHF. The CDR3, as DNA: TGTGCCAGCAGGCTAATTTGGGACAGTAGCAATCAGCCCCAGCATTTT. This chain links TRBV28 with TRBJ1-5, with 7 bases aligning to TRBD1. V lost 6 bases to trimming and J lost 0 bases; unmatched junction nucleotides: 8. CDR3 length: 16 amino acids. Germline lookup yields CDR1 MDHEN and CDR2 SYDVKM. The full variable domain, rest sourced from reference TRBV28 and TRBJ1-5, is DVKVTQSSRYLVKRTGEKVFLECVQDMDHENMFWYRQDPGLGLRLIYFSYDVKMKEKGDIPEGYSVSREKKERFSLILESASTNQTSMYLCASRLIWDSSNQPQHFGDGTRLSIL.

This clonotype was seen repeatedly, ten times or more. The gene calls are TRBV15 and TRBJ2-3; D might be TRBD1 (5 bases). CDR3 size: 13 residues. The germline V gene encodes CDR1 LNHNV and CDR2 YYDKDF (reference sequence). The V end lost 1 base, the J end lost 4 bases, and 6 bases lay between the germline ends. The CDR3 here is CATSRAGSDTQYF. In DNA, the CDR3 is TGTGCCACCAGCAGAGCAGGGTCAGATACGCAGTATTTT.

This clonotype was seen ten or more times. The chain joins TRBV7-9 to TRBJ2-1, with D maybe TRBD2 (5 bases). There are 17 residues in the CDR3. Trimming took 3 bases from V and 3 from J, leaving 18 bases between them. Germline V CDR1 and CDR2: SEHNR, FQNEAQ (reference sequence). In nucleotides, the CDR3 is TGTGCCAGCAGCTTGGCTTTCGGAGGAATTTACTACAATGAGCAGTTCTTC. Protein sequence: CASSLAFGGIYYNEQFF. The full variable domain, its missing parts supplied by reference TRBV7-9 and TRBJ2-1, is DTGVSQNPRHKITKRGQNVTFRCDPISEHNRLYWYRQTLGQGPEFLTYFQNEAQLEKSRLLSDRFSAERPKGSFSTLEIQRTEQGDSAMYLCASSLAFGGIYYNEQFFGPGTRLTVL.

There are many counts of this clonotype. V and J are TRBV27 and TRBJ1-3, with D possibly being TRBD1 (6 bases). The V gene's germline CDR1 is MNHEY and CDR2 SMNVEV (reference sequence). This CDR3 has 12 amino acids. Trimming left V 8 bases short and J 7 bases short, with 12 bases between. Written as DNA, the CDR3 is TGTGCCAGCGGGACAAATAGGAACACCATATATTTT. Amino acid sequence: CASGTNRNTIYF.

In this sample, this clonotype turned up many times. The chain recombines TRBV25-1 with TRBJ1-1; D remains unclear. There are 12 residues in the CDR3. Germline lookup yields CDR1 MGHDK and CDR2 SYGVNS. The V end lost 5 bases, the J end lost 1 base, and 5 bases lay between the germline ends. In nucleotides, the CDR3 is TGTGCCAGCAGTAAGGGGAACACTGAAGCTTTCTTT. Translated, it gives CASSKGNTEAFF.

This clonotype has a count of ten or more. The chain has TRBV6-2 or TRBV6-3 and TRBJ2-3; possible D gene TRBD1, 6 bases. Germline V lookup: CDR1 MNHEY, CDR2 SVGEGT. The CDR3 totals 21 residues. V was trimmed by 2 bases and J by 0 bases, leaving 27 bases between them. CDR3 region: CASSYPHLAPGDRLSTDTQYF. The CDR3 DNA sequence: TGTGCCAGCAGTTACCCTCACCTTGCCCCAGGAGACAGGCTCAGCACAGATACGCAGTATTTT.

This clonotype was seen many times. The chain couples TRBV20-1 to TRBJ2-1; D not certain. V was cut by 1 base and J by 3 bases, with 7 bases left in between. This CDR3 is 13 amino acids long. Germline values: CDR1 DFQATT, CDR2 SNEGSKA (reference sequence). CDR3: CSARGPLYNEQFF. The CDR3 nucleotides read TGCAGTGCTAGAGGGCCACTCTACAATGAGCAGTTCTTC.

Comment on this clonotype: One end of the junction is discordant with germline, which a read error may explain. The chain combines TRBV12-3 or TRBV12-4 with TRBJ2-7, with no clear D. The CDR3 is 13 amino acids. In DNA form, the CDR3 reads TGTGCCAGCGCGATGTCTTGGGTCTACGACCAGTACTTC. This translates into CASAMSWVYDQYF.

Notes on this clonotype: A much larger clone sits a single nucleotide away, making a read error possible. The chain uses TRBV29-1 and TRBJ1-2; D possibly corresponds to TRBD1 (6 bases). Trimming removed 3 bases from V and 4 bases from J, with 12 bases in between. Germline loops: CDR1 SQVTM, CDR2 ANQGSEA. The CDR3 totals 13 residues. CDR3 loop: CSVERGMGYGYTF. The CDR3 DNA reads TGCAGCGTTGAGAGGGGGATGGGCTATGGCTACACCTTC.

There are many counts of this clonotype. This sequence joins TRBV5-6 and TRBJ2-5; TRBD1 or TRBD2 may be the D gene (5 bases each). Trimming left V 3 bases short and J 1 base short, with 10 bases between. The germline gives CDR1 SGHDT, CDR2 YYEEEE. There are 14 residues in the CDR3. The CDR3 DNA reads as TGTGCCAGCAGCTATAGGGGACCCCAAGAGACCCAGTACTTC. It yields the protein CASSYRGPQETQYF.

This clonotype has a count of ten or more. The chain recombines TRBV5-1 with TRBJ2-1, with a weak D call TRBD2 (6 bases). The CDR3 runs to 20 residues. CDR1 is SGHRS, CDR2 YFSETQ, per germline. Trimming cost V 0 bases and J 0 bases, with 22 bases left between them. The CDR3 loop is CASSLAATYLAPSSYNEQFF. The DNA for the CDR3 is TGCGCCAGCAGCTTGGCTGCGACATATCTAGCGCCGAGCTCCTACAATGAGCAGTTCTTC.